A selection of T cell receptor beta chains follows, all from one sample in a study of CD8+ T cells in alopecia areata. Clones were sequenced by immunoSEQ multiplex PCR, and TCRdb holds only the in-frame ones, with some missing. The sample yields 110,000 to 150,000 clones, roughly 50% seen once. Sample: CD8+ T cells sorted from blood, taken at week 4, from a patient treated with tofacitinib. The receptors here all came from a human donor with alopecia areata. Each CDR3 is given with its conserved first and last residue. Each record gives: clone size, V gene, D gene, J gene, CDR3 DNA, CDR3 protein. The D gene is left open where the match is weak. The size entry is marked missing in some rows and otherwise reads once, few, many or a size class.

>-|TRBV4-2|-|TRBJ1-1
TGTGCCAGCAGCCAAGACAGGGGAAACACTGAAGCTTTCTTT
CASSQDRGNTEAFF
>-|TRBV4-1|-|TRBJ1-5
TGCGCCAGCAGCCAAGTCGTGAGGACAGATAGCAATCAGCCCCAGCATTTT
CASSQVVRTDSNQPQHF
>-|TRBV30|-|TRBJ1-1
TGTGCCTGGAACAGAAACACTGAAGCTTTCTTT
CAWNRNTEAFF
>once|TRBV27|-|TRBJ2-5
TGTGCCAGCAGTTCAGGGACGGAGCAAGAGACCCAGTACTTC
CASSSGTEQETQYF
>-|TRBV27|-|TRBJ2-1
TGTGCCAGCAGTCCAATCCGGGACACAGAGCAGTTCTTC
CASSPIRDTEQFF
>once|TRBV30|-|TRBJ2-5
TGTGCCTGGACACGTGTAATAGGAGAGACCCAGTACTTC
CAWTRVIGETQYF
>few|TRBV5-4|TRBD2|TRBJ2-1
TGTGCCAGCAGTCCACTAGCGGGCGACTACAATGAGCAGTTCTTC
CASSPLAGDYNEQFF
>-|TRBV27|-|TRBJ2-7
TGTGCCAGCAGTTTATGGGGGGAACCTTACGAGCAGTACTTC
CASSLWGEPYEQYF
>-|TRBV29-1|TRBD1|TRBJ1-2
TGCAGCGTTGAAGACTGGGACAGGGGGAGGAGCTATGGCTACACCTTC
CSVEDWDRGRSYGYTF
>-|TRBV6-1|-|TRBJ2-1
TGTGCCAGCAGTGAGGCGGGCCCTGTGGGGTTCTTC
CASSEAGPVGFF